This TCR beta chain was found in a study of T cell changes during pregnancy in multiple sclerosis. Clones were read by immunoSEQ multiplex PCR, and TCRdb kept only the in-frame ones, dropping some. The sample records about 47,000 clones, 70% to 90% being singletons. The length of the CDR3 is 15 residues. The germline gives CDR1 MNHEY, CDR2 SVGAGI. The V segment lost 7 bases and the J segment 2 bases; nucleotides outside the gene matches: 6. Sequencing used peripheral blood, obtained in the first trimester of pregnancy. The chain carries TRBV6-5 and TRBJ1-3, with 9 bases aligning to TRBD1. This clonotype originated in a female donor with multiple sclerosis, enrolled in a pregnancy study. CDR3 DNA sequence: TGTGCCAGCATCGACAGGGGGAAAGCTGGAAACACCATATATTTT. Protein sequence: CASIDRGKAGNTIYF.